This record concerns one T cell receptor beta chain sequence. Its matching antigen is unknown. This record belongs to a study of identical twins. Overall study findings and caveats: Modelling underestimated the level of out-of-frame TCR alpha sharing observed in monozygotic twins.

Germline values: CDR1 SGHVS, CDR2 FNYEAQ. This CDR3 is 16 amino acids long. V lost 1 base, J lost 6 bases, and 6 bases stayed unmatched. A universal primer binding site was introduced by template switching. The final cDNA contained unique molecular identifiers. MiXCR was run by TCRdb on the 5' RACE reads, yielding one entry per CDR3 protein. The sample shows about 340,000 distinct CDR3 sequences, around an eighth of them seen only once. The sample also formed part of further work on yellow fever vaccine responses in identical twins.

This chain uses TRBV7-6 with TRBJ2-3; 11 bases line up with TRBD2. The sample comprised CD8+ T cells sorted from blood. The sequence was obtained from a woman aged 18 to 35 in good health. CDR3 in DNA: TGTGCCAGCAGCTTAGATCTAGCGGGAGGCTGGGATACGCAGTATTTT. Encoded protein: CASSLDLAGGWDTQYF.